This is a list of T cell receptor beta chains from one sample in a study of blood T cell repertoires in COVID-19. TCRdb keeps only in-frame clones here, not all; method: immunoSEQ multiplex PCR. The sample yields some 89,000 clones, about 84% seen once. Specimen: peripheral blood. Source of these receptors: a man between 60 and 75 years old with acute or convalescent COVID-19. Each CDR3 is given with its conserved first and last residue. Fields, in order: D gene, J gene, clone size, V gene, CDR3 DNA, CDR3 protein. D genes are given only for firm matches. The size field is filled for only some rows; it gives once, few, many or a size class.

d_gene: -; j_gene: TRBJ1-4; abundance: -; v_gene: TRBV5-1; CDR3nt: TGCGCCAGCAGCCCGACAGGTCTTTATGAAAAACTGTTTTTT; CDR3aa: CASSPTGLYEKLFF
d_gene: TRBD1; j_gene: TRBJ2-7; abundance: -; v_gene: TRBV27; CDR3nt: TGTGCCAGCAGTTGGGGGACAGGGCTGATCTACGAGCAGTACTTC; CDR3aa: CASSWGTGLIYEQYF
d_gene: TRBD2; j_gene: TRBJ2-7; abundance: -; v_gene: TRBV7-9; CDR3nt: TGTGCCGCAGGACTAGCGGGGGGCTACGAGCAGTACTTC; CDR3aa: CAAGLAGGYEQYF
d_gene: -; j_gene: TRBJ2-7; abundance: few; v_gene: TRBV27; CDR3nt: TGTGCCAGCAGTCTCACTGCATATGGGCAGTACTTC; CDR3aa: CASSLTAYGQYF
d_gene: TRBD2; j_gene: TRBJ2-2; abundance: few; v_gene: TRBV4-3; CDR3nt: TGCGCCAGCAGCCTGTGGGCTAGCGGGAGTAGTCCCGGGGAGCTGTTTTTT; CDR3aa: CASSLWASGSSPGELFF
d_gene: TRBD2; j_gene: TRBJ2-1; abundance: -; v_gene: TRBV5-6; CDR3nt: TGTGCCAGCAGCTACCCGGGACTAGCGGGAGCCAGCAATGAGCAGTTCTTC; CDR3aa: CASSYPGLAGASNEQFF
d_gene: TRBD2; j_gene: TRBJ2-1; abundance: -; v_gene: TRBV10-3; CDR3nt: TGTGCCATCAGTAACACTAGCGGAAGCTCCTACAATGAGCAGTTCTTC; CDR3aa: CAISNTSGSSYNEQFF
d_gene: -; j_gene: TRBJ2-7; abundance: -; v_gene: TRBV19; CDR3nt: TGTGCCAGTAGTTTAGAACTCGGGACTGAGAACTACGAGCAGTACTTC; CDR3aa: CASSLELGTENYEQYF
d_gene: -; j_gene: TRBJ2-3; abundance: few; v_gene: TRBV1; CDR3nt: TGCACCAGCACCACCCCCAGGAAAAAACGAATCACAGATACGCAGTATTTT; CDR3aa: CTSTTPRKKRITDTQYF
d_gene: -; j_gene: TRBJ1-2; abundance: -; v_gene: TRBV4-3; CDR3nt: TGCGCCAGCAGCCAAGGGATCCAGGACAGCCCCAACTATGGCTACACCTTC; CDR3aa: CASSQGIQDSPNYGYTF
d_gene: TRBD2; j_gene: TRBJ2-3; abundance: -; v_gene: TRBV7-6; CDR3nt: TGTGCCAGCAGCCCAAGACTAGCGGGGGTGGGCACAGATACGCAGTATTTT; CDR3aa: CASSPRLAGVGTDTQYF
d_gene: -; j_gene: TRBJ1-1; abundance: -; v_gene: TRBV5-1; CDR3nt: TGCGCCAGCAGCCTTACAGGTTACACTGAAGCTTTCTTT; CDR3aa: CASSLTGYTEAFF
d_gene: -; j_gene: TRBJ1-2; abundance: few; v_gene: TRBV7-2; CDR3nt: TGTGCCAGCAGCTTAGCGCCCACGCGAAACTATGGCTACACCTTC; CDR3aa: CASSLAPTRNYGYTF
d_gene: TRBD1; j_gene: TRBJ1-2; abundance: -; v_gene: TRBV18; CDR3nt: TGTGCCAGCTCACCTTATACCGGGACAGGGGACTATGGCTACACCTTC; CDR3aa: CASSPYTGTGDYGYTF
d_gene: -; j_gene: TRBJ1-4; abundance: -; v_gene: TRBV20-1; CDR3nt: TGCAGTGCTAGCTTGACAGGAAGACTGTTTTTT; CDR3aa: CSASLTGRLFF
d_gene: TRBD1; j_gene: TRBJ2-7; abundance: -; v_gene: TRBV27; CDR3nt: TGTGCCAGCAGTATAAACGGACCTGGACAGGGTCGCGCCTACGAGCAGTACTTC; CDR3aa: CASSINGPGQGRAYEQYF
d_gene: -; j_gene: TRBJ1-1; abundance: -; v_gene: TRBV5-1; CDR3nt: TGCGCCAGCAGCCTTTCAAACATGAACACTGAAGCTTTCTTT; CDR3aa: CASSLSNMNTEAFF
d_gene: -; j_gene: TRBJ2-1; abundance: -; v_gene: TRBV18; CDR3nt: TGTGCCAGCTCAACAGGGTTCAATGAGCAGTTCTTC; CDR3aa: CASSTGFNEQFF
d_gene: -; j_gene: TRBJ1-6; abundance: -; v_gene: TRBV7-9; CDR3nt: TGTGCCAGCAGCTTAGATACAAGCTATAATTCACCCCTCCACTTT; CDR3aa: CASSLDTSYNSPLHF
d_gene: TRBD1; j_gene: TRBJ2-5; abundance: -; v_gene: TRBV11-2; CDR3nt: TGTGCCAGCTCGGGACAGCTCCTCCAAGAGACCCAGTACTTC; CDR3aa: CASSGQLLQETQYF
d_gene: TRBD1; j_gene: TRBJ1-5; abundance: -; v_gene: TRBV6-2/TRBV6-3; CDR3nt: TGTGCCAGCAGTTACGGCACAGGGGTATCGAGCAATCAGCCCCAGCATTTT; CDR3aa: CASSYGTGVSSNQPQHF
d_gene: -; j_gene: TRBJ1-6; abundance: -; v_gene: TRBV11-2; CDR3nt: TGTGCCAGCAGCCCAGACTTAGGACAGAACTCACCCCTCCACTTT; CDR3aa: CASSPDLGQNSPLHF
d_gene: -; j_gene: TRBJ1-2; abundance: -; v_gene: TRBV28; CDR3nt: TGTGCCAGCCGAGGCAACTATGGCTACACCTTC; CDR3aa: CASRGNYGYTF
d_gene: -; j_gene: TRBJ1-1; abundance: -; v_gene: TRBV19; CDR3nt: TGTGCCAGTACCAGGAACACTGAAGCTTTCTTT; CDR3aa: CASTRNTEAFF
d_gene: -; j_gene: TRBJ2-3; abundance: -; v_gene: TRBV7-6; CDR3nt: TGTGCCAGCAGCCTCGGGCGGGGTTACACAGATACGCAGTATTTT; CDR3aa: CASSLGRGYTDTQYF
d_gene: -; j_gene: TRBJ2-3; abundance: few; v_gene: TRBV15; CDR3nt: TGTGCCACCCGTGAGGGGGTAGGGGACACAGATACGCAGTATTTT; CDR3aa: CATREGVGDTDTQYF
d_gene: -; j_gene: TRBJ1-2; abundance: -; v_gene: TRBV16; CDR3nt: TGTGCCAGCAGCCAATCGAGGGTGAACTATGGCTACACCTTC; CDR3aa: CASSQSRVNYGYTF
d_gene: -; j_gene: TRBJ1-1; abundance: -; v_gene: TRBV5-1; CDR3nt: TGCGCCAGCAGCTTGGGAGGGTTGAACACTGAAGCTTTCTTT; CDR3aa: CASSLGGLNTEAFF
d_gene: -; j_gene: TRBJ2-1; abundance: -; v_gene: TRBV7-6; CDR3nt: TGTGCCAGCAGCCCTAAGCCGGGGTTTCGGACGAATGAGCAGTTCTTC; CDR3aa: CASSPKPGFRTNEQFF
d_gene: TRBD2; j_gene: TRBJ2-2; abundance: -; v_gene: TRBV5-4; CDR3nt: TGTGCCAGCAGCTTGCCCGGACTAGCTGGGAGGTCCGGGGAGCTGTTTTTT; CDR3aa: CASSLPGLAGRSGELFF
d_gene: TRBD2; j_gene: TRBJ2-1; abundance: once; v_gene: TRBV5-4; CDR3nt: TGTGCCAGCAGCTTGGAGGTAGCGGGGGGGTACAATGAGCAGTTCTTC; CDR3aa: CASSLEVAGGYNEQFF
d_gene: -; j_gene: TRBJ1-3; abundance: -; v_gene: TRBV7-2; CDR3nt: TGTGCCAGCAGTGCTGGACAGATCTCTGGAAACACCATATATTTT; CDR3aa: CASSAGQISGNTIYF
d_gene: TRBD1; j_gene: TRBJ1-1; abundance: -; v_gene: TRBV30; CDR3nt: TGTGCCTGGAGTGTACAGGGGGACACTGAAGCTTTCTTT; CDR3aa: CAWSVQGDTEAFF
d_gene: TRBD2; j_gene: TRBJ2-5; abundance: -; v_gene: TRBV18; CDR3nt: TGTGCCAGCTCACCGATACTACTAGCGGAGACCCAGTACTTC; CDR3aa: CASSPILLAETQYF
d_gene: -; j_gene: TRBJ2-2; abundance: few; v_gene: TRBV5-1; CDR3nt: TGCGCCAGCAGCTGGATACGGGGGACCGGGGAGCTGTTTTTT; CDR3aa: CASSWIRGTGELFF
d_gene: TRBD2; j_gene: TRBJ2-7; abundance: -; v_gene: TRBV7-2; CDR3nt: TGTGCCAGCAGCTTGCGGCTAGCGGGGGATCCGGAGCAGTACTTC; CDR3aa: CASSLRLAGDPEQYF
d_gene: -; j_gene: TRBJ2-5; abundance: -; v_gene: TRBV27; CDR3nt: TGTGCCAGCAGCCCACTATTCACAGGTAAGGCCCAGTACTTC; CDR3aa: CASSPLFTGKAQYF
d_gene: -; j_gene: TRBJ2-1; abundance: -; v_gene: TRBV5-4; CDR3nt: TGTGCCAGCAGCTTATCAGGGTATGAGCAGTTCTTC; CDR3aa: CASSLSGYEQFF
d_gene: TRBD1; j_gene: TRBJ1-2; abundance: -; v_gene: TRBV5-4; CDR3nt: TGTGCCAGCAGCTCCCGACAGGGGGCAAGTGGCTACACCTTC; CDR3aa: CASSSRQGASGYTF
d_gene: TRBD2; j_gene: TRBJ2-3; abundance: -; v_gene: TRBV19; CDR3nt: TGTGCCAGTAGTATTGGGACTAGCGGGAGTACAGATACGCAGTATTTT; CDR3aa: CASSIGTSGSTDTQYF
d_gene: -; j_gene: TRBJ1-1; abundance: -; v_gene: TRBV6-5; CDR3nt: TGTGCCAGCAGTTCGCGGATAAACCCGCTGGGAGCTTTCTTT; CDR3aa: CASSSRINPLGAFF
d_gene: TRBD2; j_gene: TRBJ2-2; abundance: -; v_gene: TRBV9; CDR3nt: TGTGCCAGCAGCACTAGTTCAGCGGGGGGTACCGGGGAGCTGTTTTTT; CDR3aa: CASSTSSAGGTGELFF
d_gene: TRBD2; j_gene: TRBJ2-3; abundance: -; v_gene: TRBV2; CDR3nt: TGTGCCAGCATATTAATGGGGACTAGCGTGCCAGATACGCAGTATTTT; CDR3aa: CASILMGTSVPDTQYF
d_gene: TRBD1; j_gene: TRBJ2-5; abundance: -; v_gene: TRBV6-2/TRBV6-3; CDR3nt: TGTGCCAGCAGTTACTCGAGGACAGGGGGCGCCCAGACCCAGTACTTC; CDR3aa: CASSYSRTGGAQTQYF
d_gene: -; j_gene: TRBJ1-3; abundance: -; v_gene: TRBV7-9; CDR3nt: TGTGCCAGCAGCTTACGACAGAGCTCTGGAAACACCATATATTTT; CDR3aa: CASSLRQSSGNTIYF